One and the same sample provided the 22 T cell receptor beta chains below, sequenced in a study of breast tumors, draining lymph nodes, adjacent tissues. One entry per CDR3 protein results from TCRdb running MiXCR on the multiplex PCR reads. This table holds over 130,000 distinct CDR3 sequences, about 31% found once. The lymph nodes were axillary draining lymph nodes from breast cancer patients. Material for sequencing was axillary lymph node tissue. These receptors all come from a female donor with breast cancer. Some clones in this sample may be carry-over from other donors' samples.

V and J are TRBV12-3 or TRBV12-4 and TRBJ2-5, with 7 positions matching TRBD2. The V segment lost 7 bases and the J segment 5 bases; nucleotides outside the gene matches: 7. There are 13 residues in the CDR3. CDR3 amino acids: CASTSGRGETQYF. CDR3 nucleotides: TGTGCCAGCACCTCGGGGCGGGGGGAGACCCAGTACTTC.

This clonotype was observed at least ten times. The V gene is TRBV29-1, the J gene TRBJ2-1; 9 bases are a match to TRBD1. CDR3 length equals 13 residues. The V segment lost 5 bases and the J segment 8 bases; nucleotides outside the gene matches: 7. Germline V gives CDR1 SQVTM, CDR2 ANQGSEA. CDR3 nucleotides: TGCAGCGTTCAACAGGGGGCCGGGGATGAGCAGTTCTTC. Amino acids: CSVQQGAGDEQFF.

This clonotype was observed at least ten times. This may be a read error, as it is one base from a much larger clone. The conserved closing phenylalanine or tryptophan is absent in this CDR3, likely reflecting a read error. The chain is built from TRBV19 and TRBJ2-5; D tentatively fits TRBD1 or TRBD2 (5 bases each). The V gene's germline CDR1 is LNHDA and CDR2 SQIVND (reference sequence). This CDR3 region has 16 residues. V was pared by 6 bases and J by 3 bases, with 20 bases between. In DNA form, the CDR3 reads TGTGCCAGTAGCTCGTCAAGAGGGACGGACAAAGAGACCCAGTACTCC. As protein: CASSSSRGTDKETQYS.

In this sample, this clonotype turned up many times. V gene TRBV20-1 combines with J gene TRBJ1-2, with D possibly TRBD1 on 6 matching bases. The germline gives CDR1 DFQATT, CDR2 SNEGSKA (reference sequence). V was trimmed by 1 base and J by 4 bases, leaving 10 bases between them. The CDR3 runs to 13 residues. CDR3 loop: CSARAQGAYGYTF. CDR3 coding DNA: TGCAGTGCTAGAGCACAGGGAGCCTATGGCTACACCTTC.

This clonotype was counted only a few times. The V and J genes are TRBV7-3 and TRBJ2-5; 8 positions match TRBD2. Germline V gene sequence: CDR1 SGHTA, CDR2 FQGTGA. The J segment lost 1 base and the V segment lost 11 bases, leaving 12 bases of the junction unmatched. CDR3 length: 15 residues. The CDR3 region is CAGSLTGGPQETQYF. In nucleotides, the CDR3 is TGTGCCGGTAGCTTAACGGGGGGGCCCCAAGAGACCCAGTACTTC.

This clonotype has at least ten counts. The chain is built from TRBV6-1 and TRBJ1-5; 7 bases are a match to TRBD1. The CDR3 has 17 amino acids. V lost 4 bases to trimming and J lost 5 bases; unmatched junction nucleotides: 14. Germline CDR1 is MNHNS and CDR2 is SASEGT. CDR3 residues: CASSVSTEGQYYQPQHF. CDR3 DNA sequence: TGTGCCAGCAGTGTCTCGACTGAGGGACAGTATTATCAGCCCCAGCATTTT.

This clonotype was seen ten or more times. V is TRBV18 and J is TRBJ2-5, with D unresolved. The CDR3 loop spans 13 amino acids. Looked up from germline, CDR1 is KGHSH and CDR2 is LQKENI. Trimming took 5 bases from V and 0 from J, leaving 7 bases between them. The DNA of the CDR3 is TGTGCCAGCTCAGCAGCGAACCAAGAGACCCAGTACTTC. Translated: CASSAANQETQYF.

There are many counts of this clonotype. The rearrangement uses TRBV30 and TRBJ2-5, with 7 bases that match TRBD1. In germline, CDR1 is GTSNPN, CDR2 SVGIG (reference sequence). The CDR3 sequence is 13 residues long. J lost 0 bases, V lost 5 bases, and 3 bases had no gene match. CDR3 sequence reads: CAWDGQDQETQYF. The CDR3 DNA is TGTGCCTGGGACGGACAGGACCAAGAGACCCAGTACTTC.

V and J are TRBV20-1 and TRBJ1-2; possible D gene TRBD1, 5 bases. The CDR3 consists of 12 residues. The germline gives CDR1 DFQATT, CDR2 SNEGSKA (reference sequence). Trimming removed 3 bases from V and 4 bases from J, with 9 bases in between. CDR3 nucleotides: TGCAGTGCTAGTATGGGGCCCTATGGCTACACCTTC. Translating gives CSASMGPYGYTF.

On this clonotype itself: A much larger clonotype is one base distant, so this may be a read error. The rearrangement uses TRBV6-1 and TRBJ2-1; 7 bases fit TRBD1. The CDR3 has 14 amino acids. The J segment lost 4 bases and the V segment lost 5 bases, leaving 5 bases of the junction unmatched. Germline loops: CDR1 MNHNS, CDR2 SASEGT. The CDR3 sequence is CASSPDRLYNEQFF. The CDR3 coding sequence is TGTGCCAGCAGTCCGGACAGGTTATACAATGAGCAGTTCTTC.

On this clonotype itself: Lacking the conserved final phenylalanine or tryptophan, this CDR3 likely reflects a read error. This chain links TRBV18 with TRBJ2-7; the D is unclear. The germline gives CDR1 KGHSH, CDR2 LQKENI. The CDR3 loop spans 13 amino acids. The germline V and J ends were trimmed by 2 bases and 0 bases, with 5 bases remaining between them. The CDR3, as DNA: TGTGCCAGCTCACCAGCCGTCTCCTACGAGCAGTACGCC. Amino acids: CASSPAVSYEQYA.

This clonotype was recorded at least ten times. This chain uses TRBV25-1 with TRBJ1-6, with 9 nucleotides matching TRBD1. The V gene's germline CDR1 is MGHDK and CDR2 SYGVNS. J gave up 4 bases and V 7 bases, and 2 bases lay outside the gene matches. The CDR3 is 14 residues long. CDR3 in amino acids: CASTGTGYNSPLHF. DNA for the CDR3: TGTGCCAGCACCGGGACAGGGTATAATTCACCCCTCCACTTT.

A few counts support this clonotype. CDR3 in amino acids: CASSQGPQNTEAFF. CDR3 bases: TGTGCCAGCAGCCAAGGTCCTCAGAACACTGAAGCTTTCTTT. The chain couples TRBV14 to TRBJ1-1, with D unresolved. This CDR3 is built from 14 residues. Germline assignment: CDR1 SGHDN and CDR2 FVKESK. Trimming cost V 1 base and J 1 base, with 7 bases left between them.

A remark on this clonotype: The junction departs from germline at one end; a sequencing error may be responsible. The rearrangement links TRBV6-6 to TRBJ1-2; TRBD1 is a possible D gene (5 bases). Germline V gives CDR1 MNHNY, CDR2 SVGAGI (reference sequence). The CDR3 sequence is 14 residues long. CDR3 DNA sequence: TGTGCCAGCAGTTACGACGTTCCCCCTAGGGGCTACCCCTTC. Its translation is CASSYDVPPRGYPF.

This clonotype was counted ten times or more. The gene calls are TRBV12-1 and TRBJ2-7. TRBV12-1 is annotated as a pseudogene. This CDR3 has 16 amino acids. Written as DNA, the CDR3 is TGTGCCAGCAGCCACCTTTATCGATCGGGGTTCTACGAGCAGTACGTC. Translation: CASSHLYRSGFYEQYV.

This clonotype was observed at least ten times. V gene TRBV19 combines with J gene TRBJ2-1; TRBD2 might be the D (7 bases). The CDR3 length is 16 residues. V lost 3 bases, J lost 4 bases, and 16 bases lay in between. Germline values: CDR1 LNHDA, CDR2 SQIVND (reference sequence). The CDR3 DNA sequence: TGTGCCAGTAGTATGAGAGGGGGGGGCTCGTACAATGAGCAGTTCTTC. It encodes CASSMRGGGSYNEQFF.

The J gene is TRBJ2-5, the V gene TRBV7-9, with no clear D. The CDR3 has 13 amino acids. Germline loops: CDR1 SEHNR, CDR2 FQNEAQ (reference sequence). V was clipped by 0 bases and J by 5 bases, with 7 bases between them. For the CDR3, the DNA is TGTGCCAGCAGCTTAGCGGGCGTCGAGACCCAGTACTTC. Encoded protein: CASSLAGVETQYF.

The chain couples TRBV6-5 to TRBJ2-7, with D possibly matching TRBD1 (6 bases). V lost 5 bases, J lost 2 bases, and 10 bases lay in between. Germline CDR1 and CDR2: MNHEY and SVGAGI. CDR3 length: 13 amino acids. CDR3 sequence (DNA): TGTGCCAGCAGTCCGACAGGCGCCTACGAGCAGTACGTC. The encoded protein is CASSPTGAYEQYV.

The rearrangement joins TRBV7-2 to TRBJ1-4, with 10 positions matching TRBD1. V trimming: 7 bases; J trimming: 8 bases; junction bases outside the gene matches: 10. The CDR3 length is 15 residues. Per germline, CDR1 SGHTA and CDR2 FQGNSA. Here the CDR3 reads CASKPQGQGREKLFF. DNA for the CDR3: TGTGCCAGCAAGCCCCAGGGACAGGGGAGGGAAAAACTGTTTTTT.

Concerning this clonotype: Its ends do not fully match the called genes, so a read error is possible. The V call is TRBV2, the J call TRBJ2-7; TRBD1 matches 9 bases. CDR1 and CDR2 (germline): SNHLY, FYNNEI. The CDR3 runs to 14 residues. The CDR3 sequence is CASGEDGTGSEQYF. CDR3 sequence (DNA): TGTGCCAGCGGTGAAGATGGGACAGGGTCTGAGCAGTACTTC.

This clonotype was seen many times. The rearrangement joins TRBV6-6 to TRBJ2-3; D unclear. Germline-derived CDR1 and CDR2 are MNHNY and SVGAGI (reference sequence). The CDR3 loop spans 14 amino acids. V was clipped by 5 bases and J by 0 bases, with 9 bases between them. The CDR3 region is CASSHGRSTDTQYF. The CDR3 region has the DNA TGTGCCAGCAGTCACGGACGTAGCACAGATACGCAGTATTTT.

This clonotype appeared many times. This chain connects TRBV10-3 to TRBJ2-5; TRBD2 aligns across 9 bases. From germline, CDR1 is ENHRY and CDR2 SYGVKD. After removal of 3 bases from V and 2 bases from J, the junction contained 7 bases not matched to a gene. The CDR3 is made up of 16 amino acids. The CDR3 sequence is CAISDSASGAQETQYF. CDR3 in DNA: TGTGCCATCAGTGATAGCGCTAGCGGGGCACAAGAGACCCAGTACTTC.